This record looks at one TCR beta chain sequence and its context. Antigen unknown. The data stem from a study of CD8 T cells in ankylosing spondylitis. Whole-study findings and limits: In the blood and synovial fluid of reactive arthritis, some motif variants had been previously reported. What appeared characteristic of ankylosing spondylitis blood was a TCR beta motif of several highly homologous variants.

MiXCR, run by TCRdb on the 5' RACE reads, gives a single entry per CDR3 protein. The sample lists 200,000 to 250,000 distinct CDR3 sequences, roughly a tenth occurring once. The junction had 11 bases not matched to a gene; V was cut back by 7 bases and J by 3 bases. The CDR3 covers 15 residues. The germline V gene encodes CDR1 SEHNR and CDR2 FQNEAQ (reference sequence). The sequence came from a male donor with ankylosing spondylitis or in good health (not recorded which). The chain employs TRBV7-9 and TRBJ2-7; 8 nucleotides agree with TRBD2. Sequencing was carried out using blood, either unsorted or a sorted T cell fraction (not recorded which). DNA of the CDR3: TGTGCCAGCACCGGGGGGGGGACTGAGTACTACGAGCAGTACTTC. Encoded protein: CASTGGGTEYYEQYF.